This T cell receptor (beta chain) derives from a study of patients and donors after allogeneic stem cell transplantation. This CDR3 has 13 amino acids. The germline V gene has CDR1 WNHNN and CDR2 SYGVQD (reference sequence). The V end lost 6 bases, the J end lost 8 bases, and 16 bases lay between the germline ends. TCRdb used MiXCR to reprocess the RT-PCR reads, holding one entry per CDR3 protein. The repertoire includes approximately 88,000 distinct CDR3 sequences, 4.5% to 5% of them detected once, and approximately 2.5% sits in the top ten. The sample holds many counts of this clonotype. This chain joins TRBV10-1 and TRBJ2-5; D may be TRBD1 or TRBD2 (5 bases each). Sequenced input: blood, either unsorted or a sorted T cell fraction (not recorded which). This receptor was taken from a human donor who was either an allogeneic HSCT recipient or a stem cell or donor lymphocyte infusion donor (not recorded which). It is not recorded whose cells these are; they may come from a transplant donor. The CDR3 sequence: CASSRDPKGTQYF. CDR3 nucleotide sequence: TGCGCCAGCAGCCGGGACCCCAAGGGAACCCAGTACTTC.